The rows below give T cell receptor beta chains drawn from one sample of a study of cytomegalovirus exposure and HLA in healthy donors. Sequenced by immunoSEQ multiplex PCR; TCRdb stores in-frame clones only, minus some. The table shows some 98,000 clones, with about 81% occurring only once. Sample: PBMCs. The receptors shown here come from a man aged 35 to 55 in good health and CMV-seronegative. Both conserved end residues are part of each CDR3. The D gene is left open where the match is weak. Some rows have no size entry. The others give once, few or many, or a class for an expanded clone.

d_call	cdr3_length	v_call	clone_size	j_call	cdr3_nt	cdr3_aa
NA	15	TRBV5-6	NA	TRBJ1-1	TGTGCCAGCACTCACTGGGGCGACATAGGTACTGAAGCTTTCTTT	CASTHWGDIGTEAFF
NA	15	TRBV1	few	TRBJ2-1	TGCACCAGCAGCCAAGATAAGGCTAGCGGTAATGAGCAGTTCTTC	CTSSQDKASGNEQFF
NA	14	TRBV5-1	NA	TRBJ2-7	TGCGCCAGCAGCTTGGGCTCAGGGATCTACGAGCAGTACTTC	CASSLGSGIYEQYF
TRBD1	18	TRBV28	NA	TRBJ1-5	TGTGCCAGCAGTTCCAGACAGGGGGCAATCGGGAGCAATCAGCCCCAGCATTTT	CASSSRQGAIGSNQPQHF
NA	17	TRBV15	NA	TRBJ1-5	TGTGCCACCAGCAGAGATCGGGGGGGAAGGGCAGATCAGCCCCAGCATTTT	CATSRDRGGRADQPQHF
TRBD2	14	TRBV7-9	NA	TRBJ2-5	TGTGCCAGCAGCCTCTGGACTAGCGACGAGACCCAGTACTTC	CASSLWTSDETQYF
TRBD1	14	TRBV5-4	few	TRBJ1-6	TGTGCCAGCAGCTTGCGACAGGGGGATTCACCCCTCCACTTT	CASSLRQGDSPLHF
TRBD2	15	TRBV7-9	NA	TRBJ2-5	TGTGCCAGCAGCCGGGGGACTAGCGGTACGGAGACCCAGTACTTC	CASSRGTSGTETQYF
TRBD2	15	TRBV5-1	NA	TRBJ2-5	TGCGCCAGCAGCATGTGGACTAGCGACCAAGAGACCCAGTACTTC	CASSMWTSDQETQYF
NA	16	TRBV15	few	TRBJ1-6	TGTGCCACTCAGAAACAGCGGGGCTTATTGCCTTCACCCCTCCACTTT	CATQKQRGLLPSPLHF
NA	15	TRBV13	NA	TRBJ2-4	TGTGCCAGCAGCCTCCTGGCACAGGGCAAAAACATTCAGTACTTC	CASSLLAQGKNIQYF
NA	14	TRBV5-4	NA	TRBJ2-7	TGTGCCAGCAGCTTGCGGCAGGGGTACTACGAGCAGTACTTC	CASSLRQGYYEQYF
NA	16	TRBV7-9	NA	TRBJ1-3	TGTGCCAGCAGCTTACCCCCCGAGGGAAGTGGAAACACCATATATTTT	CASSLPPEGSGNTIYF
TRBD1	14	TRBV6-5	NA	TRBJ1-2	TGTGCCAGCAGTTACTCAGACAGGGGAGGTGGCTACACCTTC	CASSYSDRGGGYTF
TRBD1	16	TRBV10-1	few	TRBJ2-1	TGCGCCAGCAGTTATAACCGGGACAGGGGCTACAATGAGCAGTTCTTC	CASSYNRDRGYNEQFF
NA	15	TRBV18	NA	TRBJ1-1	TGTGCCAGCTCACCACCCAGGGGCCTGAACACTGAAGCTTTCTTT	CASSPPRGLNTEAFF